This T cell receptor beta chain was captured in a study of cytomegalovirus exposure and HLA in healthy donors. General study findings and limits: As immune exposure information, only CMV serostatus was available. Cytomegalovirus association was listed for approximately 160 TCR beta chains. The likely explanation for a cluster of highly shared sequence variants was sequencing artifact.

Concerning this clone itself: What it recognizes is unknown.

Primers: 60 Vbeta forward and 13 Jbeta reverse. The assay was immunoSEQ multiplex PCR, and TCRdb's table has in-frame clones only and misses some. Its listing shows around 76,000 clones. V dropped 1 base and J dropped 6; count of bases not matched to a gene: 9. CDR1 and CDR2 from the germline V gene are LGHNA and YSLEER. This CDR3 is built from 16 residues. The chain uses TRBV4-3 and TRBJ2-7; 10 bases fit TRBD2. This TCR was recovered from a man aged 40-50 years in good health and CMV-seronegative. The sample taken for sequencing was PBMCs. In nucleotides, the CDR3 is TGCGCCAGCAGCCAAGTCTTGGCTAGCGGGGGCACCGAGCAGTACTTC. This codes for CASSQVLASGGTEQYF.